These 22 T cell receptor beta chains originate from one sample sequenced in a study of Ad26.COV2.S vaccination and SARS-CoV-2 variants. As for treatment: roughly 20 received Ad26.COV2.S at low or high dose, single or two shots; 5 received placebo; per-sample allocation not given. Day 63 after the first injection of vaccine or placebo was the sampling time. Here immunoSEQ multiplex PCR was the method, and the copy in TCRdb shows in-frame clones only, minus some. Among about 350,000 clones listed, 88% were seen once. The material sequenced was peripheral blood, taken in a trial of Ad26.COV2.S vaccine versus placebo. All receptors derive from a person between 18 and 59 years old who received the Ad26.COV2.S COVID-19 vaccine or a placebo.

The V call is TRBV12-3 or TRBV12-4, the J call TRBJ2-5; no clear D. This CDR3 comprises 13 residues. V gave up 6 bases and J gave up 1 base, with 9 bases separating them. In nucleotides, the CDR3 is TGTGCCAGCAGCCCTTTCGGCCAAGAGACCCAGTACTTC. This encodes CASSPFGQETQYF.

The chain combines TRBV5-1 with TRBJ2-1; D is possibly TRBD2 (5 bases). Trimming took 0 bases from V and 8 from J, leaving 6 bases between them. Per the germline V gene, CDR1 is SGHRS and CDR2 is YFSETQ. The CDR3 covers 12 residues. The CDR3 here is CASSLAGDEQFF. In nucleotides, the CDR3 is TGCGCCAGCAGCTTGGCCGGGGATGAGCAGTTCTTC.

The genes are TRBV19 and TRBJ1-2; D gene uncertain. The CDR3 is made up of 15 amino acids. The germline V gene has CDR1 LNHDA and CDR2 SQIVND (reference sequence). Trimming took off 5 bases at V and 2 bases at J, with 15 bases between the two ends. The CDR3 DNA sequence: TGTGCCAGTAGTTTTGACATACTATACAACTATGGCTACACCTTC. It translates to CASSFDILYNYGYTF.

The chain carries TRBV4-3 and TRBJ2-2; TRBD1 aligns across 7 bases. The CDR3 has 17 amino acids. Germline lookup yields CDR1 LGHNA and CDR2 YSLEER. J was trimmed by 5 bases and V by 1 base; bases with no gene match: 10. The CDR3 here is CASSQVLVTGLTGELFF. In DNA, the CDR3 is TGCGCCAGCAGCCAAGTTTTAGTGACAGGGTTAACCGGGGAGCTGTTTTTT.

V usage is TRBV28 and J usage is TRBJ1-2, with no clear D. This CDR3 region has 13 residues. CDR1 and CDR2 (germline): MDHEN, SYDVKM. V was cut by 10 bases and J by 6 bases, with 18 bases left in between. CDR3 in amino acids: CATGERWANGYTF. CDR3 nucleotides: TGTGCCACCGGGGAGAGATGGGCAAATGGCTACACCTTC.

J is TRBJ1-1 and V is TRBV7-2; no reliable D call. The V and J ends lost 4 bases and 0 bases respectively, with 6 bases between them. From germline, CDR1 is SGHTA and CDR2 FQGNSA. This CDR3 contains 13 residues. CDR3 nucleotides: TGTGCCAGCAGCTGGAACATGAACACTGAAGCTTTCTTT. This codes for CASSWNMNTEAFF.

The chain employs TRBV7-2 and TRBJ2-7; 7 nucleotides match TRBD2. Trimming removed 5 bases from V and 2 bases from J; junction bases left unmatched: 12. Per the germline V gene, CDR1 is SGHTA and CDR2 is FQGNSA. CDR3 length: 16 amino acids. CDR3 DNA sequence: TGTGCCAGCAGCCCCGGCAAGGGAGGGCGGCCCTACGAGCAGTACTTC. Its protein is CASSPGKGGRPYEQYF.

To note about this clone: Other nucleotide sequences from this sample produce the same CDR3. The V and J genes are TRBV7-9 and TRBJ1-1; D ambiguous. CDR3 length: 13 residues. The V end was cut by 3 bases, the J end by 1 base, with 6 bases between. Germline loops: CDR1 SEHNR, CDR2 FQNEAQ (reference sequence). The CDR3 protein is CASSLAGNTEAFF. CDR3 sequence (DNA): TGTGCCAGCAGCTTGGCTGGGAACACTGAAGCTTTCTTT.

V gene TRBV5-1 combines with J gene TRBJ2-3; 11 bases are shared with TRBD2. With 4 bases clipped from V and 4 bases from J, the junction kept 11 bases outside the gene matches. The CDR3 totals 17 residues. CDR1 and CDR2 (germline): SGHRS, YFSETQ. Here the CDR3 reads CASSHTLAGGPPDTQYF. The CDR3 DNA follows: TGCGCCAGCAGCCATACCTTAGCGGGAGGGCCCCCAGATACGCAGTATTTT. Supplemented by reference TRBV5-1 and TRBJ2-3, the full variable domain reads KAGVTQTPRYLIKTRGQQVTLSCSPISGHRSVSWYQQTPGQGLQFLFEYFSETQRNKGNFPGRFSGRQFSNSRSEMNVSTLELGDSALYLCASSHTLAGGPPDTQYFGPGTRLTVL.

The CDR3 region is CSASRVETQYF. The CDR3 coding sequence is TGCAGTGCTAGTCGGGTTGAGACCCAGTACTTC. The gene calls are TRBV20-1 and TRBJ2-5; unclear D gene. V lost 3 bases, J lost 5 bases, and 7 bases lay in between. The CDR3 totals 11 residues. CDR1 is DFQATT and CDR2 is SNEGSKA in the germline V gene (reference sequence).

V and J are TRBV7-2 and TRBJ2-7; D unclear. The germline V gene has CDR1 SGHTA and CDR2 FQGNSA. The CDR3 is 15 residues long. V was clipped by 2 bases and J by 2 bases, with 13 bases between them. Here the CDR3 DNA reads TGTGCCAGCAGCTTAAGGCAGCTGGAGACCTACGAGCAGTACTTC. Translation: CASSLRQLETYEQYF.

A single count supports this clone. V and J are TRBV9 and TRBJ1-5; D is perhaps TRBD1 (5 bases). This CDR3 comprises 13 residues. Germline values: CDR1 SGDLS, CDR2 YYNGEE. Deletions cut 7 bases from V and 7 bases from J, with 15 bases between. The CDR3 reads CASGYGGEQPQHF. The CDR3 DNA sequence: TGTGCCAGCGGATACGGGGGGGAGCAGCCCCAGCATTTT.

This chain joins TRBV25-1 and TRBJ2-5; D is unresolved. This CDR3 region has 15 residues. Germline V lookup: CDR1 MGHDK, CDR2 SYGVNS. V lost 4 bases and J 0 bases, leaving 12 bases between the germline ends. The CDR3 DNA reads as TGTGCCAGCAGTGCGGCAGGTACTTACCAAGAGACCCAGTACTTC. Protein: CASSAAGTYQETQYF. Together with reference TRBV25-1 and TRBJ2-5, the CDR3 gives the full variable domain: EADIYQTPRYLVIGTGKKITLECSQTMGHDKMYWYQQDPGMELHLIHYSYGVNSTEKGDLSSESTVSRIRTEHFPLTLESARPSHTSQYLCASSAAGTYQETQYFGPGTRLLVL.

CDR3 amino acids: CASSLDRLRGETQYF. As DNA, the CDR3 is TGTGCCAGCAGCTTAGATCGTCTCCGAGGAGAGACCCAGTACTTC. The chain joins TRBV11-2 to TRBJ2-5; D ambiguous. Between the trimmed V and J ends, which lost 0 bases and 4 bases, there was a span of 12 bases. CDR3 length equals 15 residues. Germline V lookup: CDR1 SGHAT, CDR2 FQNNGV.

A word on this clone: The same CDR3 arises from other DNA sequences in this sample as well. This sequence joins TRBV10-3 and TRBJ2-7; D uncertain. The CDR3 is 11 amino acids. Germline V gene lookup returns CDR1 ENHRY and CDR2 SYGVKD. V lost 3 bases, J lost 4 bases, and 4 bases lay in between. CDR3 in DNA: TGTGCCATCAGTGATTCGTACGAGCAGTACTTC. It codes for CAISDSYEQYF.

The chain has TRBV4-2 and TRBJ2-5; TRBD1 agrees at 8 bases. The CDR3 totals 14 residues. The germline V gene has CDR1 LGHNA and CDR2 YNFKEQ. V was pared by 2 bases and J by 5 bases, with 4 bases of the junction left unmatched. The CDR3 coding sequence is TGTGCCAGCAGCCAATTTCAGGGGGCTGAGACCCAGTACTTC. Translating it yields CASSQFQGAETQYF.

CDR3 nucleotide sequence: TGTGCCAGCAGCGGGACAGGGGTTACCGGGGAGCTGTTTTTT. It yields the protein CASSGTGVTGELFF. The chain recombines TRBV7-3 with TRBJ2-2; 10 bases match TRBD1. The CDR3 extends over 14 amino acids. V trimming: 5 bases; J trimming: 5 bases; junction bases outside the gene matches: 2. The germline V gene has CDR1 SGHTA and CDR2 FQGTGA.

The chain carries TRBV4-3 and TRBJ2-7; no clear D gene. There are 15 residues in the CDR3. The V end lost 2 bases, the J end lost 1 base, and 12 bases lay between the germline ends. CDR1 and CDR2 from the germline V gene are LGHNA and YSLEER. This chain's CDR3 is CASSQQLSRSYEQYF. DNA of the CDR3: TGCGCCAGCAGCCAACAATTATCCAGGTCCTACGAGCAGTACTTC.

The chain recombines TRBV7-8 with TRBJ1-5, with a weak D call TRBD1 (6 bases). Germline CDR1 and CDR2: SGHVS and FQNEAQ. V dropped 4 bases and J dropped 1 base, with 14 bases sitting between them. The CDR3 runs to 16 residues. In DNA form, the CDR3 reads TGTGCCAGCAGCTCCTTTGACAGGACGAGCAATCAGCCCCAGCATTTT. Its protein is CASSSFDRTSNQPQHF.

The V call is TRBV4-1, the J call TRBJ1-2; D is unresolved. CDR1 MGHRA and CDR2 YSYEKL come from the germline V gene. V lost 0 bases and J 0 bases, leaving 5 bases between the germline ends. The CDR3 length is 14 residues. The CDR3 DNA follows: TGCGCCAGCAGCCAAGAGGCAGCTAACTATGGCTACACCTTC. Translated: CASSQEAANYGYTF.

The chain combines TRBV7-2 with TRBJ2-7; 7 bases are a match to TRBD1. The CDR3 runs 14 residues. With 2 bases clipped from V and 2 bases from J, the junction kept 3 bases outside the gene matches. Germline CDR1 is SGHTA and CDR2 is FQGNSA. In nucleotides, the CDR3 is TGTGCCAGCAGCTTAACCGGGACAGCCTACGAGCAGTACTTC. Protein: CASSLTGTAYEQYF.

The chain couples TRBV9 to TRBJ2-1, with D possibly being TRBD2 (5 bases). Trimming pared 0 bases from V and 3 bases from J, leaving 22 bases between. Germline V gene data show CDR1 as SGDLS and CDR2 as YYNGEE. The length of the CDR3 is 19 residues. In DNA, the CDR3 is TGTGCCAGCAGCGTAGTCCCGGGAACAACACTAACGGGCTACAATGAGCAGTTCTTC. Amino acids: CASSVVPGTTLTGYNEQFF.